The 28 T cell receptor beta chains below come from one sample, sequenced in a study of blood T cell repertoires in COVID-19. The data were produced by immunoSEQ multiplex PCR, yet TCRdb's version contains in-frame clones alone and is incomplete. The sample has a few hundred thousand clones, roughly 87% seen once. Sequencing was done on a sample of PBMCs or T cells enriched from blood (not recorded which). Every receptor here comes from a young woman who had recovered from COVID-19.

This clone was counted a single time. The junction and the germline gene differ at one end; a read error may be behind it. The CDR3 protein is CASSIRQGGTAAFF. The CDR3 region has the DNA TGTGCCAGCAGTATACGACAGGGGGGAACTGCAGCTTTCTTT. The rearrangement joins TRBV27 to TRBJ1-1; 9 bases line up with TRBD1. The CDR3 loop spans 14 amino acids. Germline CDR1 is MNHEY and CDR2 is SMNVEV (reference sequence).

The CDR3, as DNA: TGTGCCACCAGTGATCCCCGGACACACTACGAGCAGTACTTC. Residues: CATSDPRTHYEQYF. The chain joins TRBV24-1 to TRBJ2-7; perhaps TRBD1 as D (5 bases). V was clipped by 3 bases and J by 3 bases, with 11 bases between them. CDR1 is KGHDR and CDR2 is SFDVKD in the germline V gene. The CDR3 consists of 14 residues.

The CDR3 DNA reads TGTGCCAGCAGTTTTAAATGGCGACGGACAGGAGAAGCTTTCTTT. Its translation is CASSFKWRRTGEAFF. The chain has TRBV28 and TRBJ1-1, with TRBD1 identical over 7 bases. This CDR3 is 15 amino acids long. The ends lost 3 bases at V and 8 bases at J; junction bases unmatched: 12. Germline loops: CDR1 MDHEN, CDR2 SYDVKM.

The chain uses TRBV4-1 and TRBJ1-5, with 9 nucleotides matching TRBD1. Trimming removed 6 bases from V and 4 bases from J; junction bases left unmatched: 4. This CDR3 comprises 14 residues. Germline V gene sequence: CDR1 MGHRA, CDR2 YSYEKL. The DNA of the CDR3 is TGCGCCAGCAGAGGGACAGGGCCTAATCAGCCCCAGCATTTT. Amino acid sequence: CASRGTGPNQPQHF.

V is TRBV30 and J is TRBJ1-6, with D perhaps TRBD1 (6 bases). Germline V gene data show CDR1 as GTSNPN and CDR2 as SVGIG (reference sequence). V gave up 4 bases and J gave up 9 bases, with 16 bases separating them. The CDR3 loop spans 14 amino acids. The CDR3 protein is CAWTRDLGGSPLHF. The DNA of the CDR3 is TGTGCCTGGACGAGGGATCTAGGGGGTTCACCCCTCCACTTT.

DNA for the CDR3: TGCAGCGTTGGGACAGGGGACACTGAAGCTTTCTTT. Its translation: CSVGTGDTEAFF. This chain uses TRBV29-1 with TRBJ1-1, with 9 bases matching TRBD1. The CDR3 runs to 12 residues. Germline V gives CDR1 SQVTM, CDR2 ANQGSEA. Unmatched junction bases numbered 0, after V lost 4 bases and J lost 3 bases.

V and J are TRBV7-6 and TRBJ2-1; perhaps TRBD2 as D (6 bases). The germline CDR1 and CDR2 sequences are SGHVS and FNYEAQ. The length of the CDR3 is 15 residues. The V end was cut by 5 bases, the J end by 4 bases, with 15 bases between. CDR3 sequence reads: CASSNLREVYNEQFF. The CDR3 nucleotides read TGTGCCAGCAGCAACCTGAGGGAGGTTTACAATGAGCAGTTCTTC.

The V gene is TRBV3-1 (or the pseudogene TRBV3-2), the J gene TRBJ2-3, with TRBD2 identical over 10 bases. V gave up 3 bases and J gave up 0 bases; unmatched junction bases: 12. Germline CDR1 is LGHDT and CDR2 is YNNKEL (reference sequence). The CDR3 covers 19 residues. The CDR3 here is CASSHLSSSGSASTDTQYF. The CDR3 region has the DNA TGTGCCAGCAGCCATTTGTCGTCTAGCGGGAGCGCTAGCACAGATACGCAGTATTTT.

About this clone: No conserved phenylalanine or tryptophan ends this CDR3, so it is likely a read error. The DNA is left out, because the CDR3 cannot be placed on it with certainty; the CDR3 is given as TCRdb lists it. The rearrangement joins TRBV6-1 to TRBJ2-7; TRBD2 was called by the table and not checked on the DNA. The length of the CDR3 is 13 amino acids, counting both ends. CDR1 and CDR2 (germline): MNHNS, SASEGT. The CDR3 sequence: CASSEPGLAVVFP.

The chain employs TRBV7-9 and TRBJ2-5; 15 bases line up with TRBD2. V lost 5 bases, J lost 5 bases, and 6 bases stayed unmatched. The germline CDR1 and CDR2 sequences are SEHNR and FQNEAQ (reference sequence). The CDR3 is made up of 16 amino acids. In nucleotides, the CDR3 is TGTGCCAGCAGCCCTTCCGGGACTAGCGGGGGGGAGACCCAGTACTTC. It is translated as CASSPSGTSGGETQYF. The whole variable domain, filled in from reference TRBV7-9 and TRBJ2-5, reads DTGVSQNPRHKITKRGQNVTFRCDPISEHNRLYWYRQTLGQGPEFLTYFQNEAQLEKSRLLSDRFSAERPKGSFSTLEIQRTEQGDSAMYLCASSPSGTSGGETQYFGPGTRLLVL.

This chain connects TRBV19 to TRBJ2-7; TRBD1 is a possible D gene (6 bases). This CDR3 is 13 amino acids long. Germline-derived CDR1 and CDR2 are LNHDA and SQIVND (reference sequence). V was trimmed by 8 bases and J by 3 bases, leaving 14 bases between them. CDR3 nucleotide sequence: TGTGCCAGTGCGGACAGCTACAACTACGAGCAGTACTTC. Its protein is CASADSYNYEQYF.

CDR3 region: CAISEGSGGNEQFF. CDR3 nucleotide sequence: TGTGCCATCAGTGAGGGTAGCGGGGGCAATGAGCAGTTCTTC. The rearrangement links TRBV10-3 to TRBJ2-1; 9 bases are shared with TRBD2. Losses at the gene ends were 2 bases for V and 6 bases for J; bases not matched to a gene: 2. This CDR3 is built from 14 residues. The germline V gene has CDR1 ENHRY and CDR2 SYGVKD.

The V gene is TRBV5-1, the J gene TRBJ2-3; TRBD2 matches 8 bases. V lost 2 bases to trimming and J lost 0 bases; unmatched junction nucleotides: 11. The CDR3 totals 18 residues. The germline V gene has CDR1 SGHRS and CDR2 YFSETQ. The CDR3 reads CASSLLSGGYPSTDTQYF. The DNA of the CDR3 is TGCGCCAGCAGCTTACTCAGCGGGGGATATCCTAGCACAGATACGCAGTATTTT.

This clone was detected only once. The chain joins TRBV2 to TRBJ2-1, with D maybe TRBD1 (5 bases). Deletions cut 8 bases from V and 5 bases from J, with 16 bases between. The CDR3 is 14 residues long. Germline lookup yields CDR1 SNHLY and CDR2 FYNNEI. CDR3 sequence (DNA): TGTGCCAGCCTCTGGCAGGGTTTACACAATGAGCAGTTCTTC. Translation gives CASLWQGLHNEQFF.

The V call is TRBV28, the J call TRBJ1-1; 10 bases agree with TRBD1. The CDR3 sequence is 16 residues long. The germline CDR1 and CDR2 sequences are MDHEN and SYDVKM. Losses at the gene ends were 5 bases for V and 3 bases for J; bases not matched to a gene: 9. CDR3 coding DNA: TGTGCCAGCAGTGGAGGTCCGGGACAGGGGTACACTGAAGCTTTCTTT. It codes for CASSGGPGQGYTEAFF. The full variable domain, with the rest looked up from reference TRBV28 and TRBJ1-1, is DVKVTQSSRYLVKRTGEKVFLECVQDMDHENMFWYRQDPGLGLRLIYFSYDVKMKEKGDIPEGYSVSREKKERFSLILESASTNQTSMYLCASSGGPGQGYTEAFFGQGTRLTVV.

This clone has just a few counts. V is TRBV7-9 and J is TRBJ1-1; possibly TRBD1 for D (6 bases). Germline CDR1 SEHNR, CDR2 FQNEAQ (reference sequence). The CDR3 runs to 12 residues. The V end lost 5 bases, the J end lost 7 bases, and 11 bases lay between the germline ends. The CDR3 coding sequence is TGTGCCAGCAGCACCGTGACAGGTGAAGCTTTCTTT. This sequence encodes CASSTVTGEAFF.

This sequence joins TRBV29-1 and TRBJ2-7, with D possibly being TRBD1 (5 bases). This CDR3 is built from 14 residues. V was cut by 4 bases and J by 4 bases, with 17 bases left in between. In germline, CDR1 is SQVTM, CDR2 ANQGSEA. CDR3 nucleotides: TGCAGCGTTGCTCAAGCAGGGCGGAGATACGAGCAGTACTTC. Protein: CSVAQAGRRYEQYF.

The V call is TRBV27, the J call TRBJ1-2, with D tentatively TRBD1 (6 bases). V dropped 10 bases and J dropped 5 bases, with 17 bases sitting between them. The germline gives CDR1 MNHEY, CDR2 SMNVEV (reference sequence). There are 13 residues in the CDR3. CDR3 coding DNA: TGTGCCAAACGGACAGCTGCTTTTTATGGCTACACCTTC. Encoded protein: CAKRTAAFYGYTF.

The genes are TRBV6-2 or TRBV6-3 and TRBJ1-1; D call uncertain. The CDR3 is made up of 13 amino acids. Trimming left V 2 bases short and J 0 bases short, with 4 bases between. The V gene's germline CDR1 is MNHEY and CDR2 SVGEGT. The CDR3 is CASSYRVNTEAFF. CDR3 DNA sequence: TGTGCCAGCAGTTACCGGGTGAACACTGAAGCTTTCTTT.

The CDR3 sequence: CASSPVGEIDTQYF. The CDR3 region has the DNA TGTGCCAGCTCACCAGTGGGAGAGATAGATACGCAGTATTTT. V and J are TRBV18 and TRBJ2-3; the D gene is possibly TRBD2 (5 bases). The germline V and J ends were trimmed by 2 bases and 5 bases, with 11 bases remaining between them. Per the germline V gene, CDR1 is KGHSH and CDR2 is LQKENI. This CDR3 region has 14 residues.

This clone showed up just once. The chain has TRBV25-1 and TRBJ2-7, with TRBD2 as a possible D gene (6 bases). Trimming took off 1 base at V and 3 bases at J, with 10 bases between the two ends. Germline loops: CDR1 MGHDK, CDR2 SYGVNS. The CDR3 runs 14 residues. The CDR3 bases are TGTGCCAGCAGTGAATCCCCGGACTACTACGAGCAGTACTTC. This sequence encodes CASSESPDYYEQYF.

This chain joins TRBV5-8 and TRBJ2-7; 7 bases are shared with TRBD2. The CDR3 has 15 residues. V gave up 4 bases and J gave up 3 bases; unmatched junction bases: 10. CDR1 SGHTS and CDR2 YDEGEE come from the germline V gene. CDR3 nucleotides: TGTGCCAGCAGCCCCGCCGGAGTAGCGGGCTACGAGCAGTACTTC. This sequence encodes CASSPAGVAGYEQYF.

The genes are TRBV29-1 and TRBJ2-3; D remains unclear. Germline V gene sequence: CDR1 SQVTM, CDR2 ANQGSEA. The V end was cut by 6 bases, the J end by 0 bases, with 7 bases between. This CDR3 has 12 residues. The CDR3: CSVKTSTDTQYF. For the CDR3, the DNA is TGCAGCGTAAAGACTAGCACAGATACGCAGTATTTT.

The J gene is TRBJ1-5, the V gene TRBV13; possible D gene TRBD1, 5 bases. CDR1 and CDR2 (germline): PRHDT, FYEKMQ (reference sequence). Trimming left V 5 bases short and J 7 bases short, with 15 bases between. The CDR3 runs to 14 residues. In DNA form, the CDR3 reads TGTGCCAGCAGCCAACGGGGGGTGGGCCAGCCCCAGCATTTT. It codes for CASSQRGVGQPQHF.

The V gene is TRBV10-3, the J gene TRBJ2-7; TRBD1 aligns across 8 bases. Per germline, CDR1 ENHRY and CDR2 SYGVKD. The CDR3 runs to 15 residues. After removal of 3 bases from V and 7 bases from J, the junction contained 11 bases not matched to a gene. DNA of the CDR3: TGTGCCATCAGTGAATCCGGGACAGGTTCGAATGAGCAGTACTTC. Translating gives CAISESGTGSNEQYF.

The chain recombines TRBV25-1 with TRBJ1-4, with D maybe TRBD1 (5 bases). V was pared by 6 bases and J by 0 bases, with 11 bases between. Looked up from germline, CDR1 is MGHDK and CDR2 is SYGVNS. The CDR3 runs 15 residues. CDR3 region: CASRGEGSTNEKLFF. CDR3 DNA sequence: TGTGCCAGCAGGGGGGAGGGTTCAACTAATGAAAAACTGTTTTTT. Filled out from reference TRBV25-1 and TRBJ1-4, the complete variable domain reads EADIYQTPRYLVIGTGKKITLECSQTMGHDKMYWYQQDPGMELHLIHYSYGVNSTEKGDLSSESTVSRIRTEHFPLTLESARPSHTSQYLCASRGEGSTNEKLFFGSGTQLSVL.

The chain combines TRBV12-1 with TRBJ1-2; the table's D call, TRBD1, was not checked against the DNA. TRBV12-1 is recorded as a pseudogene. The CDR3 is 14 residues long. The CDR3 region has the DNA TGTGCCAGCAGCCGCAGGGAACTCCAAAATGGCTACACCTTC. Translation gives CASSRRELQNGYTF.

This clone was picked up one time. The chain links TRBV9 to TRBJ1-1; maybe TRBD1 (5 bases). V lost 4 bases to trimming and J lost 1 base, with 11 bases between them. There are 14 residues in the CDR3. Germline V gives CDR1 SGDLS, CDR2 YYNGEE. CDR3 nucleotides: TGTGCCAGCAGCCAGGGACTGGCGAACACTGAAGCTTTCTTT. This translates into CASSQGLANTEAFF.